The T cell receptor beta chain described here comes from a study of neoadjuvant anti-PD-1 for oral cavity cancer. Background on the study: Patients without progression received a fourth nivolumab dose around day 43, then surgical resection on days 50-56.

Study outcomes and limitations: TCR analyses covered only a few patients per response group. Treg/Th17 ratio rose with pretreatment blood and fell with post-treatment tumor TCRbeta clonality.

Profiling relied on immunoSEQ multiplex PCR, and the TCRdb table lists in-frame clones only, not all of them. The table includes about 42,000 clones, approximately 80% detected once. Noted time point: after neoadjuvant nivolumab, at surgical resection. Comments on this clone: The antigen remains undetermined.

There are 14 residues in the CDR3. Trimming removed 1 base at V and 4 bases at J, with 10 bases between. Germline loops: CDR1 MDHEN, CDR2 SYDVKM. The sample in question was PBMCs, obtained after nivolumab (anti-PD-1) treatment. The V call is TRBV28, the J call TRBJ1-2; D not certain. This TCR derives from a person between 40 and 85 years old with oral cavity squamous cell carcinoma. The DNA of the CDR3 is TGTGCCAGCAGTTTATTAGCGGATTTCTATGGCTACACCTTC. It is translated as CASSLLADFYGYTF.